The rows below give T cell receptor beta chains drawn from one sample of a study of shared T cell receptors in the human thymus. Method: immunoSEQ multiplex PCR; TCRdb's copy keeps in-frame clones and lacks some. The sample shows around 340,000 clones, about 95% of them seen only once. The sequenced sample was thymocytes. These receptors were collected from a human donor. CDR3s include the opening cysteine and the closing phenylalanine or tryptophan.

V gene | CDR3 protein
TRBV7-9 | CASRRNDRGGNTIYF
TRBV6-6 | CAVSAQTNEKLFF
TRBV5-1 | CASSLELGGGELFF
TRBV7-3 | CASSLGTSGNLEQFF
TRBV28 | CASILVPLRGPPADVEAFF
TRBV28 | CASSWGGAPQHF
TRBV15 | CATSRVPTSGRWGTQYF
TRBV10-3 | CAISESARGLTEAFF
TRBV6-1 | CASSNGPPTYNEQFF
TRBV5-1 | CASRGRGPTNTEAFF
TRBV6-5 | CASSYSRGSLTYEQYF
TRBV5-1 | CASSSGTGGEWQETQYF
TRBV11-3 | CASSPGGRRPENIQYF
TRBV30 | CAWSSGPVDTDTQYF
TRBV5-1 | CASSLGLASSYEQYF
TRBV18 | CASSPYRGLGYNQPQHF
TRBV7-6 | CASVPGQAYEQYF
TRBV7-2 | CASSNSVQYF
TRBV28 | CASRGQGAPYEQYF
TRBV7-9 | CASSPEDRAVDTQYF
TRBV7-2 | CASSSPEAGSTYEQYF
TRBV7-6 | CASSSRPKGEQYF
TRBV7-2 | CASSLDGQAANTEAFF